One TCR beta chain is described in this entry. Its antigen is currently unknown. Distinct nucleotide sequences in the sample also encode this CDR3. The entry originates in a study of long-term antiretroviral therapy in people with HIV. Study-wide results and limits: Across all time points, the repertoire was dominated by clones that expanded before ART.

immunoSEQ v3.0 was run at survey level. The protocol was immunoSEQ multiplex PCR, while the TCRdb copy is restricted to in-frame clones and leaves out a portion. The table includes about 35,000 clones, around 79% detected once. The sequence derives from a man over 45 with HIV. Sequencing was performed on unsorted PBMCs, taken 3 years after starting antiretroviral therapy.

CDR3 protein: CASSVEGTSGNEQYF. Here the CDR3 DNA reads TGTGCCAGCAGCGTAGAGGGGACTAGCGGTAACGAGCAGTACTTC. The chain combines TRBV9 with TRBJ2-7; TRBD2 matches at 11 bases. This CDR3 region has 15 residues. V was clipped by 0 bases and J by 5 bases; unmatched bases: 4. Germline V CDR1 and CDR2: SGDLS, YYNGEE. Complete variable domain (other parts from reference TRBV9 and TRBJ2-7): DSGVTQTPKHLITATGQRVTLRCSPRSGDLSVYWYQQSLDQGLQFLIQYYNGEERAKGNILERFSAQQFPDLHSELNLSSLELGDSALYFCASSVEGTSGNEQYFGPGTRLTVT.